Sequencing of this T cell receptor beta chain was carried out in a study of blood T cell repertoires in COVID-19. About the study: PBMCs, B-cell-depleted T cells, or T cells were the source of the cDNA or gDNA that made up the material.

How the authors handled the data: Cell counts per sample came from amplifying reference gene primers. Sequenced by immunoSEQ multiplex PCR; TCRdb stores in-frame clones only, minus some. For V, J and clone size, that table is used; D and trimming come from the DNA. This sample has about 100,000 clones, with about nine tenths found just once. V shed 4 bases and J 7 bases; nucleotides not matched to a gene: 9. The CDR3 has 16 residues. From germline, CDR1 is KGHDR and CDR2 SFDVKD. The V and J genes are TRBV24-1 and TRBJ1-5; 10 nucleotides align to TRBD1. The sample consisted of peripheral blood. This TCR was recovered from a man aged 50-59 years with acute or convalescent COVID-19. The CDR3 protein is CATSDSWTGGFQPQHF. The CDR3 coding sequence is TGTGCCACCAGTGACTCATGGACAGGGGGTTTCCAGCCCCAGCATTTT.